These 17 T cell receptor beta chains originate from one sample sequenced in a study of early T cells in non-severe SARS-CoV-2 infection. A single record per CDR3 protein comes from TCRdb applying MiXCR to the 5' RACE reads. The sample yields some 60,000 distinct CDR3 sequences, over 10% seen once. The source material was whole blood. Source of these receptors: an adult who was a healthcare worker with PCR-confirmed SARS-CoV-2 infection or an uninfected control (not recorded which).

The chain carries TRBV13 and TRBJ2-7; 8 nucleotides align to TRBD1. Germline-derived CDR1 and CDR2 are PRHDT and FYEKMQ (reference sequence). The CDR3 length is 15 residues. The ends lost 5 bases at V and 0 bases at J; junction bases unmatched: 6. The CDR3 nucleotides are TGTGCCAGCAGCGTCAGACAGGGGAGCTCCTACGAGCAGTACTTC. Amino acid sequence: CASSVRQGSSYEQYF.

The table lists this clonotype with many counts. V is TRBV28 and J is TRBJ2-7, with TRBD1 as a possible D gene (6 bases). Trimming pared 5 bases from V and 2 bases from J, leaving 19 bases between. The CDR3 is made up of 16 amino acids. Per the germline V gene, CDR1 is MDHEN and CDR2 is SYDVKM. The chain's CDR3 is CASSTRRTANPYEQYF. The CDR3 region has the DNA TGTGCCAGCAGTACACGGAGGACAGCGAATCCCTACGAGCAGTACTTC.

This clonotype was detected ten times or more. This rearrangement joins TRBV18 to TRBJ1-5; D unclear. Germline lookup yields CDR1 KGHSH and CDR2 LQKENI. Trimming shortened V by 2 bases and J by 3 bases, and 8 bases separated the two germline ends. The CDR3 sequence is 14 residues long. The CDR3 region is CASSPAQFNQPQHF. The CDR3 DNA sequence: TGTGCCAGCTCACCAGCACAGTTCAATCAGCCCCAGCATTTT.

This clonotype was recorded at least ten times. V usage is TRBV18 and J usage is TRBJ1-2; possible D gene TRBD1, 6 bases. The CDR3 consists of 13 residues. The ends were cut back, 3 bases at V and 8 bases at J, with 13 bases in the middle. The V gene's germline CDR1 is KGHSH and CDR2 LQKENI. The DNA for the CDR3 is TGTGCCAGCTCACCTCAAGGGGGGAACGGCTACACCTTC. It translates to CASSPQGGNGYTF.

In this sample, this clonotype turned up many times. The chain combines TRBV5-1 with TRBJ2-5, with a possible D match to TRBD2 (5 bases). The CDR3 totals 12 residues. From germline, CDR1 is SGHRS and CDR2 YFSETQ. The germline V and J ends were trimmed by 7 bases and 2 bases, with 9 bases remaining between them. The CDR3 bases are TGCGCCAGCTCCCGCGGGCAAGAGACCCAGTACTTC. It encodes CASSRGQETQYF.

This clonotype was recorded at least ten times. This chain connects TRBV7-9 to TRBJ2-7; TRBD1 agrees at 10 bases. The trim removed 5 bases at V and 2 bases at J, leaving 6 bases unmatched. The CDR3 has 15 amino acids. From germline, CDR1 is SEHNR and CDR2 FQNEAQ (reference sequence). This CDR3 reads CASSPGQGDPYEQYF. The CDR3 nucleotides are TGTGCCAGCAGCCCCGGACAGGGGGACCCCTACGAGCAGTACTTC.

This clonotype was observed at least ten times. The chain employs TRBV7-8 and TRBJ1-1; tentative D call: TRBD1 (6 bases). V shed 4 bases and J shed 1 base, with 19 bases lying between them. Germline CDR1 and CDR2: SGHVS and FQNEAQ. The CDR3 length is 17 residues. The CDR3 DNA is TGTGCCAGCAGCTCCCGTGGGGGGGCCTACCCGAACACTGAAGCTTTCTTT. Translated, it gives CASSSRGGAYPNTEAFF.

This clonotype appeared a few times. The V and J genes are TRBV7-9 and TRBJ1-1; TRBD1 agrees at 7 bases. V was clipped by 5 bases and J by 3 bases; unmatched bases: 6. This CDR3 comprises 14 residues. Germline loops: CDR1 SEHNR, CDR2 FQNEAQ (reference sequence). CDR3 nucleotides: TGTGCCAGCAGCCCCGGGACAGATTACACTGAAGCTTTCTTT. Translated, it gives CASSPGTDYTEAFF.

This clonotype was recorded at least ten times. V usage is TRBV3-1 and J usage is TRBJ1-1; D not resolved. This CDR3 comprises 14 residues. From germline, CDR1 is LGHDT and CDR2 YNNKEL (reference sequence). Trimming removed 1 base at V and 5 bases at J, with 11 bases between. The CDR3 reads CASSQVAAGTEAFF. The CDR3 region has the DNA TGTGCCAGCAGCCAAGTTGCGGCTGGGACTGAAGCTTTCTTT.

Many counts were recorded for this clonotype. The rearrangement links TRBV6-5 to TRBJ1-2; D is uncertain. Trimming stripped 6 bases from V and 2 bases from J, with 7 bases between. CDR1 is MNHEY and CDR2 is SVGAGI in the germline V gene. The CDR3 has 12 amino acids. CDR3 amino acids: CASRKPNYGYTF. The CDR3 DNA reads as TGTGCCAGCAGAAAACCCAACTATGGCTACACCTTC.

This clonotype was counted many times. J is TRBJ1-1 and V is TRBV6-6; TRBD1 is a possible D gene (5 bases). The CDR3 runs 12 residues. The V end lost 6 bases, the J end lost 3 bases, and 8 bases lay between the germline ends. From germline, CDR1 is MNHNY and CDR2 SVGAGI (reference sequence). This CDR3 reads CASRTGDTEAFF. The DNA for the CDR3 is TGTGCCAGCAGAACGGGGGACACTGAAGCTTTCTTT.

This clonotype was detected many times. The rearrangement links TRBV7-9 to TRBJ2-3; no reliable D call. The CDR3 extends over 13 amino acids. Germline values: CDR1 SEHNR, CDR2 FQNEAQ (reference sequence). V lost 4 bases to trimming and J lost 8 bases, with 13 bases between them. This CDR3 is CASSSTPSPTQYF. The CDR3 nucleotides are TGTGCCAGCAGCTCAACCCCCTCGCCTACGCAGTATTTT.

This clonotype was counted ten times or more. The chain employs TRBV10-3 and TRBJ1-1, with TRBD1 as a possible D gene (6 bases). The CDR3 sequence is 11 residues long. Germline CDR1 ENHRY, CDR2 SYGVKD. V was clipped by 10 bases and J by 7 bases, with 13 bases between them. CDR3 nucleotide sequence: TGTGCCACACAGGGAACCAGTGAAGCTTTCTTT. Protein sequence: CATQGTSEAFF.

This clonotype was counted ten times or more. The chain joins TRBV27 to TRBJ1-1; D call uncertain. The CDR3 covers 12 residues. Deletions cut 5 bases from V and 4 bases from J, with 8 bases between. CDR1 and CDR2 (germline): MNHEY, SMNVEV (reference sequence). DNA for the CDR3: TGTGCCAGCAGTCCCCCCGGCACTGAAGCTTTCTTT. This gives the protein CASSPPGTEAFF.

Many counts were recorded for this clonotype. CDR3 residues: CASRMADNQPQHF. The CDR3 coding sequence is TGTGCCAGCAGGATGGCTGACAATCAGCCCCAGCATTTT. This chain connects TRBV6-1 to TRBJ1-5, with unresolved D. V shed 6 bases and J shed 3 bases, with 9 bases lying between them. Germline V gives CDR1 MNHNS, CDR2 SASEGT. The CDR3 length is 13 residues.

In this sample, this clonotype turned up many times. The V call is TRBV6-4, the J call TRBJ1-6; TRBD1 matches at 8 bases. The CDR3 contains 14 residues. Germline trimming cut 6 bases from V and 6 bases from J; bases unmatched to any gene: 4. Germline V gene data show CDR1 as MRHNA and CDR2 as SNTAGT. The CDR3 loop reads CASSGQGSNSPLHF. The CDR3 DNA is TGTGCCAGCAGCGGACAGGGATCTAATTCACCCCTCCACTTT.

The chain carries TRBV20-1 and TRBJ2-1; D might be TRBD1 or TRBD2, each matching 5 bases. The CDR3 sequence is 16 residues long. V dropped 4 bases and J dropped 6 bases, with 22 bases sitting between them. Germline V gene data show CDR1 as DFQATT and CDR2 as SNEGSKA (reference sequence). The CDR3: CSATGPTRRQSNEQFF. The CDR3 DNA is TGCAGTGCTACGGGACCGACGAGAAGACAGAGCAATGAGCAGTTCTTC.